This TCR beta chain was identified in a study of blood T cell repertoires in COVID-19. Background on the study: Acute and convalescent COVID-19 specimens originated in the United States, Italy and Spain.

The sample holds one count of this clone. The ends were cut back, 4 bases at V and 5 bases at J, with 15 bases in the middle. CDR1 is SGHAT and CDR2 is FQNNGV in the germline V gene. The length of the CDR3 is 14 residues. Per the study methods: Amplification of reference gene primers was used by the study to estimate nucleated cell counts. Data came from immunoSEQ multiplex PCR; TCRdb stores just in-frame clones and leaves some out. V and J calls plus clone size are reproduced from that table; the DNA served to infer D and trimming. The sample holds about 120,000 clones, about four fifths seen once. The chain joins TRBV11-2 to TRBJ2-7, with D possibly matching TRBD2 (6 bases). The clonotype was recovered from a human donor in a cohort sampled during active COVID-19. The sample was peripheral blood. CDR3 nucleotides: TGTGCCAGCAGCTCCGAGACTAGGTCTAACGAGCAGTACTTC. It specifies CASSSETRSNEQYF.